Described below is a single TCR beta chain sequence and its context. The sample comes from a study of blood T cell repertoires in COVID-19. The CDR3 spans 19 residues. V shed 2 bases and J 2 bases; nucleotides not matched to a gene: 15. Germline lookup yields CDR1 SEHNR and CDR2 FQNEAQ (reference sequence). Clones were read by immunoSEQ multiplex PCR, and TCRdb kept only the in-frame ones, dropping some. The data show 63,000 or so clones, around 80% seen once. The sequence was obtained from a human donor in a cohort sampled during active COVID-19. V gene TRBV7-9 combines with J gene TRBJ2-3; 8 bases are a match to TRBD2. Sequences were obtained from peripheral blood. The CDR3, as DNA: TGTGCCAGCAGCTTAATGGCAGGGGATGCTAGCGGGTTCACAGATACGCAGTATTTT. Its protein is CASSLMAGDASGFTDTQYF.